A single sample is the source of the 29 T cell receptor beta chains below, sequenced in a study of blood T cell repertoires in COVID-19 (dated by TCRdb to about 2020). The library was prepared using the immunoSEQ multiplex PCR assay. Entries here come from immuneACCESS through TCRdb and include only in-frame sequences with V and J called. Some clones fail to appear in such tables; in the studies checked, an unresolved V gene covers under half of the shortfall, and the cause of the remainder is unknown. This sample gives 150,000 to 180,000 clones in total; approximately 80% of them show up just once. Clones ranked in the top ten supply approximately 10% of the sample. Sequencing was done on a sample of peripheral blood. The receptors were sampled from a woman between 45 and 65 years old with acute or convalescent COVID-19.

The chain carries TRBV3-1 (or the pseudogene TRBV3-2) and TRBJ1-4; D possibly corresponds to TRBD1 (5 bases). The CDR3 sequence is 16 residues long. V was cut by 1 base and J by 8 bases, with 17 bases left in between. Germline CDR1 LGHDT, CDR2 YNNKEL (reference sequence). For the CDR3, the DNA is TGTGCCAGCAGCCAAGTTTTGAGGCAGGGCGGAGAAAAACTGTTTTTT. It is translated as CASSQVLRQGGEKLFF.

This chain uses TRBV19 with TRBJ2-7, with 7 bases lining up with TRBD1. With V trimmed by 5 bases and J by 2 bases, 6 bases remained unmatched. The CDR3 loop spans 14 amino acids. Germline assignment: CDR1 LNHDA and CDR2 SQIVND (reference sequence). CDR3 sequence reads: CASSPPRGTYEQYF. The CDR3 bases are TGTGCCAGTAGTCCCCCCAGGGGGACCTACGAGCAGTACTTC. Variable domain in full (rest from reference TRBV19 and TRBJ2-7): DGGITQSPKYLFRKEGQNVTLSCEQNLNHDAMYWYRQDPGQGLRLIYYSQIVNDFQKGDIAEGYSVSREKKESFPLTVTSAQKNPTAFYLCASSPPRGTYEQYFGPGTRLTVT.

To note about this clone: Germline is not matched at one junction end, which may reflect a read error. The chain joins TRBV7-8 to TRBJ2-7, with a tentative D call TRBD1 (6 bases). Germline CDR1 is SGHVS and CDR2 is FQNEAQ. This CDR3 is 14 amino acids long. The CDR3 DNA sequence: TGTGCCAGCAGCAAAGACCAAAAGACAGGACTGGCGGCCTTC. It yields the protein CASSKDQKTGLAAF. The variable domain in full, with the rest retrieved from reference TRBV7-8 and TRBJ2-7, is GAGVSQSPRYKVAKRGQDVALRCDPISGHVSLFWYQQALGQGPEFLTYFQNEAQLDKSGLPSDRFFAERPEGSVSTLKIQRTQQEDSAVYLCASSKDQKTGLAAFGPGTRLTVT.

The chain joins TRBV9 to TRBJ1-2; 11 nucleotides align to TRBD1. Germline V gene sequence: CDR1 SGDLS, CDR2 YYNGEE. V lost 3 bases and J lost 3; bases outside the gene matches: 10. CDR3 length: 17 residues. The chain's CDR3 is CASSEDRGRPGYYGYTF. CDR3 in DNA: TGTGCCAGCAGCGAGGACAGGGGGCGGCCAGGGTACTATGGCTACACCTTC.

V gene TRBV6-4 combines with J gene TRBJ1-2, with 9 bases matching TRBD1. The trim removed 3 bases at V and 1 base at J, leaving 9 bases unmatched. This CDR3 spans 17 amino acids. CDR1 and CDR2 from the germline V gene are MRHNA and SNTAGT. CDR3 protein: CASSETGQGKVNYGYTF. In DNA, the CDR3 is TGTGCCAGCAGTGAAACCGGACAGGGGAAGGTTAACTATGGCTACACCTTC.

The genes are TRBV10-3 and TRBJ2-3, with a weak D call TRBD2 (6 bases). Trimming took off 6 bases at V and 3 bases at J, with 10 bases between the two ends. Per the germline V gene, CDR1 is ENHRY and CDR2 is SYGVKD. The CDR3 is 13 residues long. CDR3 sequence (DNA): TGTGCCATCAGGATGGGGGGTACAGATACGCAGTATTTT. This gives the protein CAIRMGGTDTQYF.

This clone was seen more than once but under ten times. The J gene is TRBJ1-6, the V gene TRBV5-4; 7 bases are shared with TRBD1. This CDR3 has 16 amino acids. The germline CDR1 and CDR2 sequences are SGHNT and YYREEE (reference sequence). After removal of 1 base from V and 8 bases from J, the junction contained 9 bases not matched to a gene. CDR3 region: CASSLSQRGGDSPLHF. The CDR3 DNA is TGTGCCAGCAGCTTGTCCCAGCGAGGGGGCGATTCACCCCTCCACTTT.

This rearrangement joins TRBV28 to TRBJ2-7; TRBD2 aligns across 12 bases. Germline V CDR1 and CDR2: MDHEN, SYDVKM. Unmatched junction bases numbered 9, after V lost 5 bases and J lost 7 bases. The CDR3 has 15 amino acids. CDR3 amino acids: CASSVLAGGQGEQYF. CDR3 nucleotides: TGTGCCAGCAGTGTTCTAGCGGGAGGGCAAGGGGAGCAGTACTTC.

V and J are TRBV15 and TRBJ1-2; D gene unclear. The germline V gene has CDR1 LNHNV and CDR2 YYDKDF (reference sequence). V lost 1 base to trimming and J lost 2 bases, with 11 bases between them. This CDR3 spans 15 amino acids. The CDR3 DNA reads as TGTGCCACCAGCAGAGTCCCAGTACGAAACTATGGCTACACCTTC. This gives the protein CATSRVPVRNYGYTF.

The J gene is TRBJ1-3, the V gene TRBV6-5, with TRBD1 identical over 7 bases. Germline CDR1 is MNHEY and CDR2 is SVGAGI. This CDR3 is 15 amino acids long. Trimming at V came to 2 bases and at J to 2 bases, leaving 3 bases not matched to a gene. The CDR3 nucleotides are TGTGCCAGCAGTTACGCTACAGGGGCTGGAAACACCATATATTTT. It encodes CASSYATGAGNTIYF.

The rearrangement links TRBV3-1 (or the pseudogene TRBV3-2) to TRBJ2-5; D call uncertain. CDR1 is LGHDT and CDR2 is YNNKEL in the germline V gene (reference sequence). Deletions cut 6 bases from V and 5 bases from J, with 13 bases between. The CDR3 totals 13 residues. Written as DNA, the CDR3 is TGTGCCAGCAGTATTTTCGGGTTGGAGACCCAGTACTTC. It is translated as CASSIFGLETQYF.

The chain joins TRBV19 to TRBJ2-2; tentatively, D is TRBD2 (5 bases). Germline V gene data show CDR1 as LNHDA and CDR2 as SQIVND (reference sequence). The CDR3 consists of 15 residues. CDR3 in DNA: TGTGCGCTTAAGGCGGGCGAGGGCGGCACCGGGGAGCTGTTTTTT. This translates into CALKAGEGGTGELFF.

The chain combines TRBV7-2 with TRBJ2-1; 14 bases match TRBD2. Trimming took 1 base from V and 4 from J; bases not matched to a gene: 6. Germline CDR1 and CDR2: SGHTA and FQGNSA. This CDR3 spans 18 amino acids. CDR3 DNA: TGTGCCAGCAGCTTAGGAGGACTAGCGGGAGGTCTATACAATGAGCAGTTCTTC. Translated, it gives CASSLGGLAGGLYNEQFF.

V gene TRBV7-2 combines with J gene TRBJ2-6; D is uncertain. CDR1 SGHTA and CDR2 FQGNSA come from the germline V gene. V was clipped by 5 bases and J by 5 bases, with 7 bases between them. This CDR3 has 13 residues. The CDR3 coding sequence is TGTGCCAGCAGCGTCCGGTGGGCCAACGTCCTGACTTTC. The encoded protein is CASSVRWANVLTF.

The rearrangement uses TRBV19 and TRBJ1-2; 9 nucleotides agree with TRBD1. Losses at the gene ends were 5 bases for V and 4 bases for J; bases not matched to a gene: 20. This CDR3 contains 19 residues. Germline CDR1 is LNHDA and CDR2 is SQIVND (reference sequence). DNA for the CDR3: TGTGCCAGTAGTCCGCAACTCGGGACAGGGAGAGGGACGCCCTATGGCTACACCTTC. Its protein product is CASSPQLGTGRGTPYGYTF.

V and J are TRBV19 and TRBJ2-3, with TRBD2 matching over 11 bases. Trimming cost V 10 bases and J 8 bases; bases outside gene matches: 14. The CDR3 has 15 amino acids. The V gene's germline CDR1 is LNHDA and CDR2 SQIVND (reference sequence). DNA of the CDR3: TGTGCCACCACCGGGACTAGCGGCCTCCAGGTTACGCAGTATTTT. Translating it yields CATTGTSGLQVTQYF.

The chain has TRBV19 and TRBJ1-4; TRBD1 matches 9 bases. The ends lost 3 bases at V and 4 bases at J; junction bases unmatched: 3. CDR1 is LNHDA, CDR2 SQIVND, per germline (reference sequence). This CDR3 has 15 amino acids. The CDR3 bases are TGTGCCAGTAGTATGGGACAGGGCTATAATGAAAAACTGTTTTTT. Its protein product is CASSMGQGYNEKLFF.

The chain combines TRBV5-1 with TRBJ2-2, with 7 bases fitting TRBD1. V gave up 3 bases and J gave up 0 bases; unmatched junction bases: 2. The CDR3 extends over 15 amino acids. Looked up from germline, CDR1 is SGHRS and CDR2 is YFSETQ. The CDR3 region is CASSSGQPNTGELFF. The CDR3 DNA reads TGCGCCAGCAGCTCGGGACAGCCGAACACCGGGGAGCTGTTTTTT.

This rearrangement joins TRBV7-9 to TRBJ1-2; no firm D call. The V gene lost 4 bases and the J gene lost 4 bases, with 16 bases spanning the gap. The CDR3 contains 15 residues. Germline lookup yields CDR1 SEHNR and CDR2 FQNEAQ (reference sequence). The CDR3 DNA follows: TGTGCCAGCAGCTGGGCGGCTATGGGGAGCTATGGCTACACCTTC. Amino acids: CASSWAAMGSYGYTF.

This clone counts as medium-sized. This sequence joins TRBV7-2 and TRBJ2-7, with TRBD1 identical over 7 bases. The CDR3 consists of 14 residues. V gave up 3 bases and J gave up 3 bases; unmatched junction bases: 5. The germline CDR1 and CDR2 sequences are SGHTA and FQGNSA. The DNA for the CDR3 is TGTGCCAGCAGCTTTCAGTCAGGGGGCTACGAGCAGTACTTC. Protein: CASSFQSGGYEQYF.

This sequence joins TRBV7-8 and TRBJ2-4; TRBD1 matches at 7 bases. V trimming: 1 base; J trimming: 0 bases; junction bases outside the gene matches: 3. Germline CDR1 and CDR2: SGHVS and FQNEAQ. This CDR3 spans 16 amino acids. CDR3 region: CASSLVGGLAKNIQYF. In nucleotides, the CDR3 is TGTGCCAGCAGCTTAGTAGGGGGCCTAGCCAAAAACATTCAGTACTTC.

The CDR3 sequence is CASTGGLAGKEQFF. The CDR3 coding sequence is TGCGCCAGCACCGGGGGACTAGCGGGGAAGGAGCAGTTCTTC. V and J are TRBV23-1 and TRBJ2-1, with 13 bases matching TRBD2. TRBV23-1 has ORF status, its function being uncertain. The J segment lost 10 bases and the V segment lost 7 bases, leaving 7 bases of the junction unmatched. The CDR3 loop spans 14 amino acids.

The V call is TRBV15, the J call TRBJ1-1, with D tentatively TRBD1 (5 bases). CDR3 size: 14 residues. V was trimmed by 0 bases and J by 4 bases, leaving 9 bases between them. The germline V gene encodes CDR1 LNHNV and CDR2 YYDKDF (reference sequence). The CDR3 loop is CATSRERGGTEAFF. The CDR3 bases are TGTGCCACCAGCAGAGAACGGGGGGGCACTGAAGCTTTCTTT.

As to this clone: The sample holds other DNA sequences that translate to the same CDR3. The rearrangement links TRBV24-1 to TRBJ2-5; 9 bases are a match to TRBD1. The CDR3 covers 15 residues. Trimming at V came to 4 bases and at J to 5 bases, leaving 7 bases not matched to a gene. Germline V CDR1 and CDR2: KGHDR, SFDVKD. Here the CDR3 reads CATSDPDRGGETQYF. The CDR3 DNA reads TGTGCCACCAGTGACCCGGACAGGGGCGGGGAGACCCAGTACTTC.

J is TRBJ1-6 and V is TRBV11-2; 7 bases line up with TRBD1. The germline CDR1 and CDR2 sequences are SGHAT and FQNNGV. V was pared by 5 bases and J by 0 bases, with 10 bases of the junction left unmatched. This CDR3 has 18 amino acids. The CDR3: CASSPRDRLRSYNSPLHF. CDR3 nucleotide sequence: TGTGCCAGCAGCCCCCGGGACAGATTACGCTCCTATAATTCACCCCTCCACTTT.

J is TRBJ1-1 and V is TRBV11-2, with 7 positions matching TRBD1. The CDR3 length is 16 residues. J gave up 3 bases and V 0 bases, and 7 bases lay outside the gene matches. The V gene's germline CDR1 is SGHAT and CDR2 FQNNGV. CDR3 residues: CASSLDIDRVYTEAFF. The CDR3 DNA is TGTGCCAGCAGCTTAGATATAGACAGGGTTTACACTGAAGCTTTCTTT.

J is TRBJ2-7 and V is TRBV19; 11 bases agree with TRBD2. The V gene's germline CDR1 is LNHDA and CDR2 SQIVND (reference sequence). This CDR3 has 14 residues. The J segment lost 3 bases and the V segment lost 7 bases, leaving 5 bases of the junction unmatched. The CDR3 sequence: CASKGTSGNYEQYF. The CDR3 DNA sequence: TGTGCCAGTAAAGGGACTAGCGGAAACTACGAGCAGTACTTC. The full variable domain, rest sourced from reference TRBV19 and TRBJ2-7, is DGGITQSPKYLFRKEGQNVTLSCEQNLNHDAMYWYRQDPGQGLRLIYYSQIVNDFQKGDIAEGYSVSREKKESFPLTVTSAQKNPTAFYLCASKGTSGNYEQYFGPGTRLTVT.

This sequence joins TRBV18 and TRBJ2-2, with D maybe TRBD2 (6 bases). Germline values: CDR1 KGHSH, CDR2 LQKENI. CDR3 length: 14 residues. Trimming stripped 3 bases from V and 3 bases from J, with 8 bases between. The CDR3 nucleotides read TGTGCCAGCTCACCCCCGGGGGACACCGGGGAGCTGTTTTTT. Its translation: CASSPPGDTGELFF.

J is TRBJ2-7 and V is TRBV5-4; 12 bases map to TRBD1. This CDR3 region has 15 residues. The germline V gene has CDR1 SGHNT and CDR2 YYREEE (reference sequence). With V trimmed by 4 bases and J by 7 bases, 9 bases remained unmatched. This CDR3 reads CASSGIGTGGREQYF. CDR3 nucleotides: TGTGCCAGCAGCGGAATTGGGACAGGGGGCCGGGAGCAGTACTTC.